The 17 T cell receptor beta chains below were found in one sample sequenced in a study of lymphopenia after photon versus proton radiotherapy. Clones were read by immunoSEQ multiplex PCR, and TCRdb kept only the in-frame ones, dropping some. Found here are approximately 80,000 clones, around four fifths of them singletons; the top ten hold over 1.1%. The specimen was peripheral blood, collected from a patient treated with proton-based radiotherapy. These receptors were taken from a man aged 55 to 70 with pancreatic cancer.

The J gene is TRBJ2-6, the V gene TRBV25-1, with 8 bases that match TRBD2. V was clipped by 5 bases and J by 3 bases; unmatched bases: 3. There are 15 residues in the CDR3. Looked up from germline, CDR1 is MGHDK and CDR2 is SYGVNS. The DNA of the CDR3 is TGTGCCAGCAGTAAAAGCGGGAGTGGGGCCAACGTCCTGACTTTC. Its translation: CASSKSGSGANVLTF.

This chain uses TRBV11-3 with TRBJ1-1, with D possibly being TRBD1 (5 bases). Trimming took 5 bases from V and 4 from J, leaving 20 bases between them. CDR1 and CDR2 (germline): SGHNT, YENEEA. The CDR3 totals 16 residues. The CDR3 loop is CASSPPNFERGTEAFF. The CDR3 nucleotides read TGTGCCAGCAGCCCCCCAAATTTCGAGAGGGGCACTGAAGCTTTCTTT. Together with reference TRBV11-3 and TRBJ1-1, the CDR3 gives the full variable domain: EAGVVQSPRYKIIEKKQPVAFWCNPISGHNTLYWYLQNLGQGPELLIRYENEEAVDDSQLPKDRFSAERLKGVDSTLKIQPAELGDSAVYLCASSPPNFERGTEAFFGQGTRLTVV.

The J gene is TRBJ2-3, the V gene TRBV4-2, with 9 bases lining up with TRBD2. The germline V gene encodes CDR1 LGHNA and CDR2 YNFKEQ. Trimming took 0 bases from V and 2 from J; bases not matched to a gene: 9. The CDR3 extends over 18 amino acids. The CDR3, as DNA: TGTGCCAGCAGCCAAGATCTTATGGCTAGCGGGACCACAGATACGCAGTATTTT. Its protein is CASSQDLMASGTTDTQYF.

The rearrangement joins TRBV9 to TRBJ2-5; possibly TRBD1 for D (5 bases). The CDR3 totals 14 residues. CDR1 and CDR2 (germline): SGDLS, YYNGEE. Between the trimmed V and J ends, which lost 1 base and 4 bases, there was a span of 11 bases. In nucleotides, the CDR3 is TGTGCCAGCAGCGTATTTATAGGGGCAGAGACCCAGTACTTC. This translates into CASSVFIGAETQYF.

The gene calls are TRBV11-2 and TRBJ2-7; 14 bases match TRBD2. Trimming removed 5 bases from V and 6 bases from J; junction bases left unmatched: 12. CDR1 SGHAT and CDR2 FQNNGV come from the germline V gene. CDR3 size: 17 residues. CDR3 sequence: CASSPWGEGTSGSEQYF. The CDR3 DNA follows: TGTGCCAGCAGCCCATGGGGGGAAGGGACTAGCGGGAGCGAGCAGTACTTC. Full variable domain (missing parts from reference TRBV11-2 and TRBJ2-7): EAGVAQSPRYKIIEKRQSVAFWCNPISGHATLYWYQQILGQGPKLLIQFQNNGVVDDSQLPKDRFSAERLKGVDSTLKIQPAKLEDSAVYLCASSPWGEGTSGSEQYFGPGTRLTVT.

The gene calls are TRBV21-1 and TRBJ1-5. TRBV21-1 is an annotated pseudogene. This CDR3 has 12 residues. The CDR3, as DNA: TGTGCCAGCAGCCGCAGCGAGTGGACCCAGCATTTT. As protein: CASSRSEWTQHF.

V and J are TRBV28 and TRBJ2-1; unclear D gene. Germline V gives CDR1 MDHEN, CDR2 SYDVKM. This CDR3 region has 14 residues. Trimming took off 5 bases at V and 4 bases at J, with 12 bases between the two ends. The CDR3 sequence is CASSPPERYNEQFF. The CDR3 nucleotides are TGTGCCAGCAGTCCCCCGGAGCGTTACAATGAGCAGTTCTTC.

There are a few counts of this clone. V and J are TRBV5-1 and TRBJ1-2; no reliable D call. CDR3 length: 14 amino acids. V was cut by 0 bases and J by 2 bases, with 8 bases left in between. CDR1 is SGHRS and CDR2 is YFSETQ in the germline V gene. This CDR3 reads CASSLVPGNYGYTF. CDR3 nucleotides: TGCGCCAGCAGCTTGGTCCCGGGGAACTATGGCTACACCTTC.

This chain uses TRBV27 with TRBJ2-2; TRBD2 matches 8 bases. The CDR3 length is 19 residues. Germline loops: CDR1 MNHEY, CDR2 SMNVEV (reference sequence). Unmatched junction bases numbered 16, after V lost 4 bases and J lost 3 bases. CDR3 region: CASSSLAGRTRPYTGELFF. The CDR3 region has the DNA TGTGCCAGCAGTTCTTTAGCGGGACGCACACGCCCGTACACCGGGGAGCTGTTTTTT.

CDR3 residues: CASSLAREVRTGELFF. For the CDR3, the DNA is TGTGCCAGCAGCTTGGCCAGGGAAGTTCGGACCGGGGAGCTGTTTTTT. The V gene is TRBV5-5, the J gene TRBJ2-2, with TRBD1 as a possible D gene (5 bases). V was trimmed by 0 bases and J by 5 bases, leaving 14 bases between them. The V gene's germline CDR1 is SGHKS and CDR2 YYEKEE (reference sequence). The CDR3 spans 16 residues.

This clone was seen only a few times. This rearrangement joins TRBV7-3 to TRBJ1-5, with D unresolved. The CDR3 has 13 residues. The V end was cut by 1 base, the J end by 0 bases, with 1 base between. Germline values: CDR1 SGHTA, CDR2 FQGTGA. CDR3 region: CASSLSSNQPQHF. As DNA, the CDR3 is TGTGCCAGCAGCTTAAGTAGCAATCAGCCCCAGCATTTT.

The chain has TRBV28 and TRBJ2-7; 10 bases are shared with TRBD1. The CDR3 contains 16 residues. The V gene's germline CDR1 is MDHEN and CDR2 SYDVKM. Unmatched junction bases numbered 8, after V lost 2 bases and J lost 4 bases. CDR3 nucleotides: TGTGCCAGCAGTTTAACCACCCGACAGGGGGCGTACGAGCAGTACTTC. Amino acid sequence: CASSLTTRQGAYEQYF.

This chain uses TRBV29-1 with TRBJ1-1; a weak D match, TRBD1 (5 bases). Trimming took off 6 bases at V and 2 bases at J, with 19 bases between the two ends. This CDR3 is built from 15 residues. Germline V CDR1 and CDR2: SQVTM, ANQGSEA. The CDR3 sequence: CSVYQFGGGNTEAFF. CDR3 nucleotide sequence: TGCAGCGTCTACCAATTCGGGGGTGGAAACACTGAAGCTTTCTTT. Filled out from reference TRBV29-1 and TRBJ1-1, the complete variable domain reads SAVISQKPSRDICQRGTSLTIQCQVDSQVTMMFWYRQQPGQSLTLIATANQGSEATYESGFVIDKFPISRPNLTFSTLTVSNMSPEDSSIYLCSVYQFGGGNTEAFFGQGTRLTVV.

The genes are TRBV5-1 and TRBJ2-3; 12 nucleotides align to TRBD2. This CDR3 contains 16 residues. Germline-derived CDR1 and CDR2 are SGHRS and YFSETQ. The trim removed 4 bases at V and 3 bases at J, leaving 6 bases unmatched. CDR3 sequence reads: CASSPRLAGATDTQYF. CDR3 sequence (DNA): TGCGCCAGCAGCCCGCGACTAGCGGGAGCGACAGATACGCAGTATTTT.

This clone has just one count. The chain has TRBV27 and TRBJ1-5; no firm D call. Germline V lookup: CDR1 MNHEY, CDR2 SMNVEV (reference sequence). Trimming stripped 4 bases from V and 2 bases from J, with 9 bases between. This CDR3 comprises 14 residues. The CDR3 sequence: CASSYREGNQPQHF. In DNA form, the CDR3 reads TGTGCCAGCAGTTACCGGGAGGGCAATCAGCCCCAGCATTTT.

The V and J genes are TRBV7-8 and TRBJ1-5; D is ambiguous. Trimming cost V 1 base and J 4 bases, with 14 bases left between them. The CDR3 extends over 16 amino acids. Germline assignment: CDR1 SGHVS and CDR2 FQNEAQ. CDR3 nucleotides: TGTGCCAGCAGCTTAGAGGTAACGGCCGCTAATCAGCCCCAGCATTTT. This sequence encodes CASSLEVTAANQPQHF.

The chain has TRBV11-2 and TRBJ1-2, with D possibly matching TRBD1 (5 bases). The CDR3 spans 16 residues. Trimming removed 6 bases at V and 5 bases at J, with 22 bases between. The germline gives CDR1 SGHAT, CDR2 FQNNGV. This CDR3 is CASSPFSRSAGYGYTF. The CDR3 DNA sequence: TGTGCCAGCAGTCCCTTTTCTCGGTCTGCAGGGTATGGCTACACCTTC.